The 15 T cell receptor beta chains below were found in one sample sequenced in a study of CDR3 diversity in severe acne. TCRdb recomputed calls from the PCR reads with MiXCR, one row per CDR3 protein. The data contain 97,000 or so distinct CDR3 sequences, more than 45% of them singletons. Sequenced material: blood. These receptors were obtained from a male donor with acne.

The CDR3 protein is CASSGGTTYEQYF. The CDR3 bases are TGCGCCAGCAGTGGGGGAACCACCTACGAGCAGTACTTC. The J gene is TRBJ2-7, the V gene TRBV10-2, with D uncertain. The V gene's germline CDR1 is WSHSY and CDR2 SAAADI. The CDR3 contains 13 residues. V lost 4 bases to trimming and J lost 2 bases, with 9 bases between them.

This clonotype has a single count. The chain recombines TRBV4-1 with TRBJ1-6; 8 bases align to TRBD1. Germline loops: CDR1 MGHRA, CDR2 YSYEKL. Trimming removed 8 bases from V and 7 bases from J; junction bases left unmatched: 13. The length of the CDR3 is 16 residues. CDR3 region: CASQDGGQDLNSPLHF. CDR3 coding DNA: TGCGCCAGCCAAGATGGGGGACAGGACCTCAATTCACCCCTCCACTTT.

Comment on this clonotype: The limits of the CDR3 on the DNA are not certain, so only TCRdb's listed CDR3 is given. CDR3 amino acids: CASSTGLAEVFGPGHEQYF. The chain links TRBV7-3 to TRBJ2-7; the table's D call, TRBD2, has no DNA check behind it. The CDR3 numbers 19 amino acids, ends counted. CDR1 SGHTA and CDR2 FQGTGA come from the germline V gene.

Many counts were recorded for this clonotype. This chain uses TRBV11-2 with TRBJ2-7; no definite D call. The CDR3 is 14 amino acids. Germline V gene lookup returns CDR1 SGHAT and CDR2 FQNNGV. Trimming cost V 4 bases and J 0 bases, with 10 bases left between them. The CDR3 loop is CASSSGRDSYEQYF. Here the CDR3 DNA reads TGTGCCAGCAGCTCGGGCAGAGACTCCTACGAGCAGTACTTC. The full variable domain, in which reference TRBV11-2 and TRBJ2-7 provide the parts outside the CDR3, is EAGVAQSPRYKIIEKRQSVAFWCNPISGHATLYWYQQILGQGPKLLIQFQNNGVVDDSQLPKDRFSAERLKGVDSTLKIQPAKLEDSAVYLCASSSGRDSYEQYFGPGTRLTVT.

The rearrangement links TRBV29-1 to TRBJ2-5; 7 positions agree with TRBD2. V was pared by 4 bases and J by 3 bases, with 5 bases of the junction left unmatched. The CDR3 covers 13 residues. Germline V gene data show CDR1 as SQVTM and CDR2 as ANQGSEA. CDR3 sequence: CSVGGDYEETQYF. In DNA form, the CDR3 reads TGCAGCGTTGGGGGGGACTATGAAGAGACCCAGTACTTC.

The chain carries TRBV19 and TRBJ1-2, with D uncertain. The germline V and J ends were trimmed by 9 bases and 1 base, with 9 bases remaining between them. This CDR3 spans 12 amino acids. Per germline, CDR1 LNHDA and CDR2 SQIVND (reference sequence). The CDR3 coding sequence is TGTGCCAGCAGGTCCGATAACTATGGCTACACCTTC. Translated: CASRSDNYGYTF.

The CDR3 region is CSVSGRGAYEQYF. In DNA form, the CDR3 reads TGCAGCGTTAGCGGGAGGGGAGCCTACGAGCAGTACTTC. This sequence joins TRBV29-1 and TRBJ2-7, with 10 bases fitting TRBD2. The germline V gene encodes CDR1 SQVTM and CDR2 ANQGSEA. V shed 5 bases and J 2 bases; nucleotides not matched to a gene: 3. The CDR3 spans 13 residues.

A remark on this clonotype: A read error is possible here, since a much larger clone lies one base away. The chain links TRBV7-6 to TRBJ2-2, with 10 bases lining up with TRBD1. The CDR3 contains 17 residues. Germline lookup yields CDR1 SGHVS and CDR2 FNYEAQ. This chain's CDR3 is CASGLDPGTGDTGELFF. In DNA form, the CDR3 reads TGTGCCAGCGGCTTAGACCCCGGGACAGGGGACACCGGGGAGCTGTTTTTT.

The CDR3 DNA is TGCGCCAGCAGTTTCGGGGCGCACACCGGGGAGCTGTTTTTT. Residues: CASSFGAHTGELFF. V and J are TRBV10-1 and TRBJ2-2, with D perhaps matching TRBD1 or TRBD2 (5 bases each). V shed 5 bases and J shed 3 bases, with 10 bases lying between them. The germline gives CDR1 WNHNN, CDR2 SYGVQD (reference sequence). This CDR3 is built from 14 residues.

The chain links TRBV29-1 to TRBJ2-7; 8 bases are a match to TRBD2. The J segment lost 6 bases and the V segment lost 7 bases, leaving 8 bases of the junction unmatched. The germline V gene has CDR1 SQVTM and CDR2 ANQGSEA. The CDR3 runs to 12 residues. In DNA, the CDR3 is TGCAGCGCGAGCGGGAGAGGCTCCGAGCAGTACTTC. It is translated as CSASGRGSEQYF.

For the CDR3, the DNA is TGTGCCAGCAGCCACGGGCCACCCGAGCAGTACTTC. Its protein is CASSHGPPEQYF. The chain has TRBV13 and TRBJ2-7; no reliable D call. This CDR3 contains 12 residues. The V gene's germline CDR1 is PRHDT and CDR2 FYEKMQ (reference sequence). Trimming stripped 5 bases from V and 6 bases from J, with 11 bases between.

V usage is TRBV29-1 and J usage is TRBJ2-1; D unresolved. The CDR3 is 15 amino acids. The V gene's germline CDR1 is SQVTM and CDR2 ANQGSEA. The CDR3 DNA follows: TGCAGTGCTGGTAGTCCAGACAAGGACTACAATGAGCAGTTCTTC. Encoded protein: CSAGSPDKDYNEQFF.

The chain has TRBV6-2 or TRBV6-3 and TRBJ1-6, with TRBD1 matching 9 bases. This CDR3 has 15 residues. The germline V gene encodes CDR1 MNHEY and CDR2 SVGEGT. J gave up 6 bases and V 6 bases, and 6 bases lay outside the gene matches. The CDR3 spells CASSEQGALNSPLHF. CDR3 DNA sequence: TGTGCCAGCAGCGAACAGGGGGCTCTTAATTCACCCCTCCACTTT.

The V and J genes are TRBV20-1 and TRBJ2-1; D might be TRBD2 (5 bases). Trimming shortened V by 4 bases and J by 4 bases, and 8 bases separated the two germline ends. This CDR3 is 12 amino acids long. CDR1 is DFQATT, CDR2 SNEGSKA, per germline (reference sequence). The CDR3 region is CSAIRGYNEQFF. The CDR3 nucleotides are TGCAGTGCTATTCGGGGATACAATGAGCAGTTCTTC.

The DNA of the CDR3 is TGTGCCAGCAGCTTAAAGGGGCCTAATGAAAAACTGTTTTTT. It codes for CASSLKGPNEKLFF. The chain has TRBV5-4 and TRBJ1-4; tentative D call: TRBD1 (5 bases). Deletions cut 2 bases from V and 3 bases from J, with 8 bases between. The CDR3 has 14 amino acids. Germline lookup yields CDR1 SGHNT and CDR2 YYREEE (reference sequence).